These 6 T cell receptor beta chains were all obtained from the same sample, sequenced in a study of blood T cell repertoires in COVID-19. Libraries were prepared by immunoSEQ multiplex PCR; TCRdb keeps only in-frame clonotypes and omits some of them. Of approximately 250,000 clones listed, around nine tenths are singletons. Sequencing was done on a sample of peripheral blood. The receptors were gathered from a woman aged 55 to 70 with COVID-19, enrolled during active disease.

The chain joins TRBV5-6 to TRBJ1-4; TRBD1 is a possible D gene (6 bases). Germline assignment: CDR1 SGHDT and CDR2 YYEEEE. V dropped 4 bases and J dropped 0 bases, with 10 bases sitting between them. The CDR3 has 15 amino acids. The CDR3 region has the DNA TGTGCCAGCAGCCCCCGGACAGCAACTAATGAAAAACTGTTTTTT. Protein: CASSPRTATNEKLFF.

As regards this clone: No conserved phenylalanine or tryptophan ends this CDR3, so it is likely a read error. Because the CDR3's place on the DNA is in doubt, the DNA is left out and the CDR3 is given as listed by TCRdb. This chain connects TRBV21-1 to TRBJ2-7; the table names TRBD1, a call not compared with the DNA. TRBV21-1 is tagged as a pseudogene. Both ends counted, the CDR3 spans 11 residues. The CDR3 reads CASSKGHRPRN.

This clone was observed a single time. This sequence joins TRBV30 and TRBJ2-2; 11 nucleotides match TRBD1. With V trimmed by 4 bases and J by 4 bases, 5 bases remained unmatched. CDR1 and CDR2 from the germline V gene are GTSNPN and SVGIG (reference sequence). CDR3 length: 15 residues. The DNA of the CDR3 is TGTGCCTGGACCTGGGACAGGGGGTCCACCGGGGAGCTGTTTTTT. It translates to CAWTWDRGSTGELFF. The full variable domain, in which reference TRBV30 and TRBJ2-2 provide the parts outside the CDR3, is SQTIHQWPATLVQPVGSPLSLECTVEGTSNPNLYWYRQAAGRGLQLLFYSVGIGQISSEVPQNLSASRPQDRQFILSSKKLLLSDSGFYLCAWTWDRGSTGELFFGEGSRLTVL.

This rearrangement joins TRBV6-6 to TRBJ2-7, with 9 bases lining up with TRBD2. V was pared by 2 bases and J by 7 bases, with 9 bases of the junction left unmatched. The CDR3 contains 15 residues. The germline V gene has CDR1 MNHNY and CDR2 SVGAGI (reference sequence). The CDR3 nucleotides are TGTGCCAGCAGTTACCATCGTCCGGGACTAGCAGAGCAGTACTTC. It translates to CASSYHRPGLAEQYF.

The genes are TRBV5-1 and TRBJ2-1; perhaps TRBD2 as D (5 bases). Looked up from germline, CDR1 is SGHRS and CDR2 is YFSETQ. This CDR3 region has 17 residues. Trimming took off 0 bases at V and 0 bases at J, with 13 bases between the two ends. CDR3: CASSLGPGLLSYNEQFF. As DNA, the CDR3 is TGCGCCAGCAGCTTGGGGCCCGGACTCCTCTCCTACAATGAGCAGTTCTTC.

The chain is built from TRBV7-2 and TRBJ2-3; 7 nucleotides line up with TRBD2. The CDR3 has 15 amino acids. The ends lost 5 bases at V and 5 bases at J; junction bases unmatched: 10. The germline V gene encodes CDR1 SGHTA and CDR2 FQGNSA. CDR3 DNA sequence: TGTGCCAGCAGCCCGCTAGCGGCACGAGGAGATACGCAGTATTTT. Encoded protein: CASSPLAARGDTQYF.